The clone carrying this T cell receptor (beta chain) occurred a few times. The germline V gene has CDR1 SGHRS and CDR2 YFSETQ. This CDR3 is built from 15 residues. V was pared by 2 bases and J by 4 bases, with 8 bases of the junction left unmatched. The sample is drawn from a study of blood T cell repertoires in COVID-19. The assay was immunoSEQ multiplex PCR, and TCRdb's table has in-frame clones only and misses some. The table records 140,000 to 150,000 clones, 87% of them present only once. This receptor was obtained from a woman aged 40 to 50 who had been exposed to COVID-19. The chain couples TRBV5-1 to TRBJ2-7; 8 bases are shared with TRBD1. Input material: PBMCs or T cells enriched from blood (not recorded which). The CDR3 is CASSLSGGQGYEQYF. In nucleotides, the CDR3 is TGCGCCAGCAGCTTATCAGGGGGCCAGGGGTACGAGCAGTACTTC.